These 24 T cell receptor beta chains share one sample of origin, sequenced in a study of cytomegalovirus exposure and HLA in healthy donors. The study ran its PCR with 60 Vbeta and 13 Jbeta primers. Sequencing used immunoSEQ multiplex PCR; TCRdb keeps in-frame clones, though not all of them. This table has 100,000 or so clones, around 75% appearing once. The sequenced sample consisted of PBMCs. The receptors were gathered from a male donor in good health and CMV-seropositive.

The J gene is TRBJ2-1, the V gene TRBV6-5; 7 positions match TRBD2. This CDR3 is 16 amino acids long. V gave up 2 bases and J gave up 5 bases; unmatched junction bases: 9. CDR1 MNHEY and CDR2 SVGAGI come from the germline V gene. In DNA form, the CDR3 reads TGTGCCAGCAGTTACCCGAGCGGGGTTAAACACAATGAGCAGTTCTTC. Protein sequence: CASSYPSGVKHNEQFF.

Here the CDR3 reads CSVEGTRGSEQYF. CDR3 nucleotides: TGCAGCGTTGAGGGAACCAGGGGAAGCGAGCAGTACTTC. The chain has TRBV29-1 and TRBJ2-7, with D perhaps TRBD1 (6 bases). The germline V and J ends were trimmed by 3 bases and 6 bases, with 15 bases remaining between them. The CDR3 loop spans 13 amino acids. The germline V gene has CDR1 SQVTM and CDR2 ANQGSEA.

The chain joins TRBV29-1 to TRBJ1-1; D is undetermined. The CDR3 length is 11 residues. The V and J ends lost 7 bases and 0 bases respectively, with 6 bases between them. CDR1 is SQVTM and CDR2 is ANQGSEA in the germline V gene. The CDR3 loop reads CSGLVNTEAFF. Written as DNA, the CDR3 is TGCAGCGGTCTCGTGAACACTGAAGCTTTCTTT.

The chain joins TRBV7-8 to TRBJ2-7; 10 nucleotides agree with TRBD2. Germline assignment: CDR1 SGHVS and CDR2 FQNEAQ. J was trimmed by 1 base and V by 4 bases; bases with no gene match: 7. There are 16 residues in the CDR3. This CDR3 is CASSSLAGAISYEQYF. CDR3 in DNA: TGTGCCAGCAGCTCGCTAGCGGGGGCTATTTCCTACGAGCAGTACTTC.

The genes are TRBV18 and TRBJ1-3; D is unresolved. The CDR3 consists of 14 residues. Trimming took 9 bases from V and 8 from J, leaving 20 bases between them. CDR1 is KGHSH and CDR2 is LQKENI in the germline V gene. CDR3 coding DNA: TGTGCCAGTTCCGTCCGGGAAACAGTGGACACCATATATTTT. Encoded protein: CASSVRETVDTIYF. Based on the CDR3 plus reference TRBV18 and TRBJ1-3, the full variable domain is NAGVMQNPRHLVRRRGQEARLRCSPMKGHSHVYWYRQLPEEGLKFMVYLQKENIIDESGMPKERFSAEFPKEGPSILRIQQVVRGDSAAYFCASSVRETVDTIYFGEGSWLTVV.

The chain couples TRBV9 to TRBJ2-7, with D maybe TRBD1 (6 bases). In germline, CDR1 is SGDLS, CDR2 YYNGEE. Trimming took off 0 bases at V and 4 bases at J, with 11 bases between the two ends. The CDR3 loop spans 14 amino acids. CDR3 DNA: TGTGCCAGCAGCGTAGGCCAGGGGAATTACGAGCAGTACTTC. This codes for CASSVGQGNYEQYF.

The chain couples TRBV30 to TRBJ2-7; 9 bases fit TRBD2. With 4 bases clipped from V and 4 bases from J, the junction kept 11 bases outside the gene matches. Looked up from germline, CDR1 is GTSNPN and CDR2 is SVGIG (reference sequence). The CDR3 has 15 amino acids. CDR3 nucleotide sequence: TGTGCCTGGACCGCCCATGGGACTAGCAAATACGAGCAGTACTTC. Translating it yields CAWTAHGTSKYEQYF.

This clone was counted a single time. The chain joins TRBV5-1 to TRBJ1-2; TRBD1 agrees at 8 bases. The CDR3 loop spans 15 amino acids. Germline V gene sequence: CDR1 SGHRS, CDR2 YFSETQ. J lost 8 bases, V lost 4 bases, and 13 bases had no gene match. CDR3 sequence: CASSTRTGRRGGYTF. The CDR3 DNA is TGCGCCAGCAGCACCCGGACAGGGCGCCGGGGAGGCTACACCTTC.

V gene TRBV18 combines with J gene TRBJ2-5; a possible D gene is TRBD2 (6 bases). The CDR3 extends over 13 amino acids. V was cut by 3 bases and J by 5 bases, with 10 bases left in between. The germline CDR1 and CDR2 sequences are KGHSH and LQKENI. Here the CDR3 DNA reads TGTGCCAGCTCACCTCCGGGGAGGGAGACCCAGTACTTC. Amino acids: CASSPPGRETQYF.

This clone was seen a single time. The CDR3 coding sequence is TGTGCCAGCAGTTCCCCTATCGGGCAGTTCTTC. Its protein product is CASSSPIGQFF. The V gene is TRBV28, the J gene TRBJ2-1, with D uncertain. V dropped 4 bases and J dropped 12 bases, with 10 bases sitting between them. The CDR3 totals 11 residues. CDR1 and CDR2 (germline): MDHEN, SYDVKM.

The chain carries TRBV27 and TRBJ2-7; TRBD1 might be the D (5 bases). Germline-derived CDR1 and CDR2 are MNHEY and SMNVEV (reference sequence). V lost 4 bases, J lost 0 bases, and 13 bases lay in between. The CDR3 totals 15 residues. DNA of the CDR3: TGTGCCAGCAGTTCCCTACAGGTTAGCTCCTACGAGCAGTACTTC. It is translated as CASSSLQVSSYEQYF.

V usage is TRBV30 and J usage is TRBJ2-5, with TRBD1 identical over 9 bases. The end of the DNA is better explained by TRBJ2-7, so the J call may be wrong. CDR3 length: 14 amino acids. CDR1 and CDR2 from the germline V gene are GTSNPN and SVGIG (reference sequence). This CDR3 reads CAWSAGQGFYEQYF. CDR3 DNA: TGTGCCTGGAGCGCGGGACAGGGTTTCTACGAGCAGTACTTC.

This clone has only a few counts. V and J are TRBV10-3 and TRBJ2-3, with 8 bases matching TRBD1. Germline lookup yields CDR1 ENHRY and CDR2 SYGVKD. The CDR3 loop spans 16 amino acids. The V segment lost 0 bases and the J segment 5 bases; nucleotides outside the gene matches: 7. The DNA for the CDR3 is TGTGCCATCAGTGAGTCAAGGAACAGGGGGAAAGATACGCAGTATTTT. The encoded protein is CAISESRNRGKDTQYF.

The CDR3 bases are TGTGCCAGCAGCGTAGTAGGTCTAGCGGGGGGGTACAATGAGCAGTTCTTC. This translates into CASSVVGLAGGYNEQFF. V usage is TRBV9 and J usage is TRBJ2-1, with 12 bases identical to TRBD2. The CDR3 spans 17 residues. Germline CDR1 and CDR2: SGDLS and YYNGEE. V shed 0 bases and J 4 bases; nucleotides not matched to a gene: 5.

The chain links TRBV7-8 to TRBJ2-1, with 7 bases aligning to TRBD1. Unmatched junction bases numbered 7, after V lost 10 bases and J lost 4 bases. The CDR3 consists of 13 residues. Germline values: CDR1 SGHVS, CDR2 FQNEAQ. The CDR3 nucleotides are TGTGCCATCCAGACACAGGGGTACAATGAGCAGTTCTTC. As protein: CAIQTQGYNEQFF.

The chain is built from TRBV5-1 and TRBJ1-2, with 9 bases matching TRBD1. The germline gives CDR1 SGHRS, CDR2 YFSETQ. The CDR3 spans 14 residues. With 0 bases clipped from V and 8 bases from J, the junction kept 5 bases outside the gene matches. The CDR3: CASSLGQGGEGYTF. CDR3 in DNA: TGCGCCAGCAGCTTGGGACAGGGGGGCGAAGGCTACACCTTC.

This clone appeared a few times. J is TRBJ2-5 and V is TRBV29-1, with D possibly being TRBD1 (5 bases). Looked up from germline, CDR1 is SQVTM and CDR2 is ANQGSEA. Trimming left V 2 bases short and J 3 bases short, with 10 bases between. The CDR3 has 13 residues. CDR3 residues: CSVEPTAKETQYF. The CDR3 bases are TGCAGCGTTGAACCGACAGCGAAAGAGACCCAGTACTTC.

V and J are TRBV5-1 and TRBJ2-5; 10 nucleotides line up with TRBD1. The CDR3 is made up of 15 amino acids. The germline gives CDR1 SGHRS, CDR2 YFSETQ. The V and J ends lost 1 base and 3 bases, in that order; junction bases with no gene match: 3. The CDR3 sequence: CASSLTGTGEETQYF. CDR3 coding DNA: TGCGCCAGCAGCTTGACCGGGACAGGGGAAGAGACCCAGTACTTC.

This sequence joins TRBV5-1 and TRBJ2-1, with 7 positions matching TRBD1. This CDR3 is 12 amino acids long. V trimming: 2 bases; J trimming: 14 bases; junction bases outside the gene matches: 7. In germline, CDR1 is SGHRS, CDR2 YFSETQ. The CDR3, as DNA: TGCGCCAGCAGCTTCTCCCGGGACAGAAAGTTCTTC. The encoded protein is CASSFSRDRKFF.

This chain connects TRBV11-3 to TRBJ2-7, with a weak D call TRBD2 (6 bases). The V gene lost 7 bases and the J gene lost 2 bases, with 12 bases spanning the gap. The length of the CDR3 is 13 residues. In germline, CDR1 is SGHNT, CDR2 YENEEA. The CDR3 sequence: CASTGDATYEQYF. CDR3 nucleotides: TGTGCCAGCACGGGGGACGCCACCTACGAGCAGTACTTC.

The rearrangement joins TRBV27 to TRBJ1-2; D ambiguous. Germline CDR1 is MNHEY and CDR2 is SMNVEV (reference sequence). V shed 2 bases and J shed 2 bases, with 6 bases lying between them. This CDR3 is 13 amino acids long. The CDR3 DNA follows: TGTGCCAGCAGTTTAGGCTCCAACTATGGCTACACCTTC. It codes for CASSLGSNYGYTF.

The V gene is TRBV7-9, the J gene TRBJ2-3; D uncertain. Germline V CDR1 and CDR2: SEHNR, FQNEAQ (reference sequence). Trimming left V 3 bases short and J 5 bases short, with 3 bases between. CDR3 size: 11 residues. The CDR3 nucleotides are TGTGCCAGCAGCTTCGGAGATACGCAGTATTTT. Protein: CASSFGDTQYF.

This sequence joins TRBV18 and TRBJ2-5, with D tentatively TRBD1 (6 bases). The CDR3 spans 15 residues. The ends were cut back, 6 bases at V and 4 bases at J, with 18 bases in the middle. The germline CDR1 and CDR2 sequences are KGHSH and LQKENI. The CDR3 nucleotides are TGTGCCAGCTCTCAAAGGGCGGACAGAGGAGAGACCCAGTACTTC. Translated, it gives CASSQRADRGETQYF.

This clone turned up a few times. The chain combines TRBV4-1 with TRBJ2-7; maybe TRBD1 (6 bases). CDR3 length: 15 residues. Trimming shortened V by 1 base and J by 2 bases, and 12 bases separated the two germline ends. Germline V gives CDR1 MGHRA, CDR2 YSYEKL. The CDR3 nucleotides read TGCGCCAGCAGCCAAGTACCGGACAGTCCCTACGAGCAGTACTTC. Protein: CASSQVPDSPYEQYF.